These 28 T cell receptor beta chains originate from one sample sequenced in a study of control samples from healthy donors and cancer patients. Assay: immunoSEQ multiplex PCR; the TCRdb copy retains only in-frame clones and omits some. The table records under 200,000 clones, around 90% of them present only once. The sequencing input was blood. The source of these receptors is a woman aged 25 to 39 in good health.

The rearrangement uses TRBV11-2 and TRBJ1-3; weak D call: TRBD1 (6 bases). The CDR3 is 14 residues long. Trimming removed 1 base from V and 3 bases from J, with 7 bases in between. Per the germline V gene, CDR1 is SGHAT and CDR2 is FQNNGV. For the CDR3, the DNA is TGTGCCAGCAGCTTAGCAGGGGTTGGAAACACCATATATTTT. Translating it yields CASSLAGVGNTIYF.

The J gene is TRBJ2-1, the V gene TRBV6-5; no clear D gene. Germline CDR1 reads MNHEY; CDR2 reads SVGAGI. The V end lost 0 bases, the J end lost 8 bases, and 5 bases lay between the germline ends. The CDR3 consists of 12 residues. Written as DNA, the CDR3 is TGTGCCAGCAGTTACTCAGGATATGAGCAGTTCTTC. Its translation is CASSYSGYEQFF.

This chain uses TRBV6-6 with TRBJ2-3, with 9 bases lining up with TRBD1. The CDR3 totals 14 residues. Germline trimming cut 6 bases from V and 2 bases from J; bases unmatched to any gene: 3. The germline V gene has CDR1 MNHNY and CDR2 SVGAGI (reference sequence). The CDR3, as DNA: TGTGCCAGCAGAGACAGGGGGAACACAGATACGCAGTATTTT. This sequence encodes CASRDRGNTDTQYF.

The CDR3 sequence: CASSSESGWTEAFF. The CDR3 DNA is TGTGCCAGCAGTTCAGAGTCGGGTTGGACTGAAGCTTTCTTT. The rearrangement links TRBV6-5 to TRBJ1-1; no definite D call. Germline CDR1 reads MNHEY; CDR2 reads SVGAGI. The ends were cut back, 4 bases at V and 5 bases at J, with 14 bases in the middle. The CDR3 loop spans 14 amino acids.

This chain connects TRBV30 to TRBJ2-5; weak D call: TRBD1 (5 bases). Germline CDR1 is GTSNPN and CDR2 is SVGIG (reference sequence). The germline V and J ends were trimmed by 1 base and 1 base, with 7 bases remaining between them. The CDR3 totals 13 residues. CDR3 protein: CAWSGRAQETQYF. CDR3 DNA sequence: TGTGCCTGGAGTGGCAGGGCCCAAGAGACCCAGTACTTC.

The chain employs TRBV28 and TRBJ2-2; possibly TRBD1 for D (5 bases). CDR1 is MDHEN, CDR2 SYDVKM, per germline. V lost 3 bases to trimming and J lost 2 bases, with 10 bases between them. CDR3 size: 15 residues. The CDR3 sequence is CASSFRQGNTGELFF. For the CDR3, the DNA is TGTGCCAGCAGTTTTCGGCAGGGTAACACCGGGGAGCTGTTTTTT.

The V call is TRBV28, the J call TRBJ1-6, with TRBD1 matching 7 bases. The CDR3 contains 14 residues. Germline CDR1 and CDR2: MDHEN and SYDVKM. Trimming at V came to 6 bases and at J to 10 bases, leaving 9 bases not matched to a gene. This chain's CDR3 is CASRGGAGQSPLHF. The DNA for the CDR3 is TGTGCCAGCAGAGGGGGCGCAGGACAGTCACCCCTCCACTTT.

About this clone itself: This CDR3 is also generated by other DNA sequences in the sample. The chain has TRBV27 and TRBJ1-5; D gene unclear. Germline loops: CDR1 MNHEY, CDR2 SMNVEV (reference sequence). Trimming took 3 bases from V and 2 from J, leaving 2 bases between them. This CDR3 spans 12 amino acids. Here the CDR3 DNA reads TGTGCCAGCAGTTTGCGCAATCAGCCCCAGCATTTT. Translated, it gives CASSLRNQPQHF.

The rearrangement links TRBV5-6 to TRBJ1-1; maybe TRBD1 (5 bases). Germline V gives CDR1 SGHDT, CDR2 YYEEEE. Trimming took 4 bases from V and 11 from J, leaving 15 bases between them. The CDR3 consists of 12 residues. CDR3 sequence (DNA): TGTGCCAGCAGCCAAGAGAGGGGAGTGGCTTTCTTT. Translating it yields CASSQERGVAFF.

The genes are TRBV3-1 (or the pseudogene TRBV3-2) and TRBJ1-1, with D possibly matching TRBD1 (6 bases). In germline, CDR1 is LGHDT, CDR2 YNNKEL (reference sequence). CDR3 size: 15 residues. The V and J ends lost 2 bases and 6 bases respectively, with 16 bases between them. CDR3 sequence: CASSQIEGGRPEAFF. In nucleotides, the CDR3 is TGTGCCAGCAGCCAAATTGAGGGGGGGAGGCCTGAAGCTTTCTTT.

The chain is built from TRBV6-6 and TRBJ2-7, with 10 bases that match TRBD2. V was clipped by 5 bases and J by 5 bases; unmatched bases: 6. The germline V gene has CDR1 MNHNY and CDR2 SVGAGI (reference sequence). This CDR3 is 14 amino acids long. The CDR3 region is CASSSGRGSDEQYF. CDR3 DNA sequence: TGTGCCAGCAGTAGCGGGAGGGGTTCGGACGAGCAGTACTTC.

The CDR3 loop is CASSSLADTGELFF. The CDR3, as DNA: TGTGCCAGCAGCTCCCTAGCCGACACCGGGGAGCTGTTTTTT. J is TRBJ2-2 and V is TRBV5-4; TRBD2 is a possible D gene (5 bases). The CDR3 has 14 amino acids. Germline V gives CDR1 SGHNT, CDR2 YYREEE (reference sequence). The V end lost 3 bases, the J end lost 3 bases, and 9 bases lay between the germline ends.

This chain links TRBV4-1 with TRBJ2-1; 11 nucleotides line up with TRBD2. Trimming at V came to 3 bases and at J to 9 bases, leaving 10 bases not matched to a gene. The CDR3 runs 16 residues. The germline CDR1 and CDR2 sequences are MGHRA and YSYEKL. CDR3 coding DNA: TGCGCCAGCAGCCAGTTGACTAGCGGGAAGGGGGGTGAGCAGTTCTTC. Protein product: CASSQLTSGKGGEQFF.

V and J are TRBV27 and TRBJ2-7; TRBD1 agrees at 7 bases. V gave up 2 bases and J gave up 0 bases; unmatched junction bases: 4. The CDR3 has 15 residues. Germline V gene lookup returns CDR1 MNHEY and CDR2 SMNVEV (reference sequence). The CDR3 protein is CASSLRGPTSYEQYF. In DNA, the CDR3 is TGTGCCAGCAGTTTAAGGGGGCCAACCTCCTACGAGCAGTACTTC.

This chain links TRBV25-1 with TRBJ2-6; D gene unclear. Trimming pared 6 bases from V and 1 base from J, leaving 7 bases between. CDR1 and CDR2 from the germline V gene are MGHDK and SYGVNS. The CDR3 sequence is 14 residues long. The DNA for the CDR3 is TGTGCCAGCAGCAGGAGTTCTGGGGCCAACGTCCTGACTTTC. Translation gives CASSRSSGANVLTF.

The rearrangement uses TRBV7-9 and TRBJ1-2; 7 nucleotides align to TRBD1. V was pared by 3 bases and J by 5 bases, with 3 bases of the junction left unmatched. CDR1 and CDR2 from the germline V gene are SEHNR and FQNEAQ (reference sequence). The CDR3 sequence is 13 residues long. DNA for the CDR3: TGTGCCAGCAGCTTGGGACAGACTTATGGCTACACCTTC. Protein product: CASSLGQTYGYTF.

This clone has a handful of counts. The CDR3 sequence: CAGGGGPRELFF. The CDR3 DNA reads as TGTGCCGGCGGGGGGGGACCCAGGGAGCTGTTTTTT. The J gene is TRBJ2-2, the V gene TRBV2, with 9 bases fitting TRBD2. The CDR3 length is 12 residues. CDR1 and CDR2 (germline): SNHLY, FYNNEI. The ends lost 11 bases at V and 9 bases at J; junction bases unmatched: 7.

The chain couples TRBV5-1 to TRBJ1-3; 8 nucleotides match TRBD1. J gave up 3 bases and V 8 bases, and 13 bases lay outside the gene matches. The CDR3 consists of 16 residues. The germline CDR1 and CDR2 sequences are SGHRS and YFSETQ. CDR3 in DNA: TGCGCCAGTGCTAAAGTGGGAGGACAGGGTGGAAACACCATATATTTT. Its translation is CASAKVGGQGGNTIYF.

The chain carries TRBV11-2 and TRBJ2-1; TRBD2 agrees at 9 bases. Unmatched junction bases numbered 10, after V lost 0 bases and J lost 10 bases. Per the germline V gene, CDR1 is SGHAT and CDR2 is FQNNGV. The CDR3 sequence is 16 residues long. CDR3 amino acids: CASSLEQREDREEQFF. The CDR3 coding sequence is TGTGCCAGCAGCTTAGAACAGCGGGAGGACCGGGAGGAGCAGTTCTTC.

The chain joins TRBV28 to TRBJ2-6, with no clear D. V was trimmed by 3 bases and J by 0 bases, leaving 18 bases between them. In germline, CDR1 is MDHEN, CDR2 SYDVKM. CDR3 length: 19 amino acids. CDR3 bases: TGTGCCAGCAGTTTCCCGTTCTGGCGGATCAACTCTGGGGCCAACGTCCTGACTTTC. The encoded protein is CASSFPFWRINSGANVLTF.

The chain is built from TRBV9 and TRBJ1-2; TRBD1 aligns across 9 bases. Looked up from germline, CDR1 is SGDLS and CDR2 is YYNGEE. The CDR3 covers 15 residues. The V gene end was trimmed by 2 bases and the J gene end by 6 bases; junction bases not matched to a gene: 8. CDR3 nucleotides: TGTGCCAGCAGCGTTCAATCCGGGACAGGGAATGGCTACACCTTC. Protein product: CASSVQSGTGNGYTF.

The chain employs TRBV29-1 and TRBJ1-1, with no clear D. The germline V gene has CDR1 SQVTM and CDR2 ANQGSEA. The CDR3 totals 12 residues. V shed 7 bases and J shed 4 bases, with 13 bases lying between them. CDR3 bases: TGCAGCGGGGCAAAATCTCCCACTGAAGCTTTCTTT. This sequence encodes CSGAKSPTEAFF.

V and J are TRBV7-6 and TRBJ2-3; D is unresolved. This CDR3 contains 14 residues. Trimming stripped 3 bases from V and 0 bases from J, with 7 bases between. CDR1 is SGHVS, CDR2 FNYEAQ, per germline. For the CDR3, the DNA is TGTGCCAGCAGCTTCAGCACTAGCACAGATACGCAGTATTTT. It specifies CASSFSTSTDTQYF.

The chain is built from TRBV28 and TRBJ2-7; tentative D call: TRBD1 (5 bases). The CDR3 has 12 amino acids. CDR1 MDHEN and CDR2 SYDVKM come from the germline V gene. Trimming cost V 4 bases and J 3 bases, with 7 bases left between them. The CDR3 sequence: CASSYRNYEQYF. In nucleotides, the CDR3 is TGTGCCAGCAGTTACAGGAACTACGAGCAGTACTTC.

The chain uses TRBV4-1 and TRBJ2-7, with 8 bases aligning to TRBD1. Germline lookup yields CDR1 MGHRA and CDR2 YSYEKL. The trim removed 3 bases at V and 1 base at J, leaving 8 bases unmatched. This CDR3 spans 16 amino acids. As DNA, the CDR3 is TGCGCCAGCAGCCAGTCCACAGGGGGAATATCCTACGAGCAGTACTTC. Its protein is CASSQSTGGISYEQYF.

V usage is TRBV6-5 and J usage is TRBJ1-4; perhaps TRBD1 as D (5 bases). The CDR3 covers 12 residues. The V end was cut by 0 bases, the J end by 11 bases, with 7 bases between. CDR1 is MNHEY and CDR2 is SVGAGI in the germline V gene. This chain's CDR3 is CASSYSGGKLFF. In nucleotides, the CDR3 is TGTGCCAGCAGTTACTCTGGGGGGAAACTGTTTTTT.

The CDR3 is CAAAASRNTEAFF. For the CDR3, the DNA is TGCGCAGCGGCAGCTTCGAGGAACACTGAAGCTTTCTTT. The chain recombines TRBV4-1 with TRBJ1-1; D gene uncertain. CDR3 length: 13 residues. Germline CDR1 and CDR2: MGHRA and YSYEKL.

V gene TRBV11-3 combines with J gene TRBJ2-2; 11 nucleotides align to TRBD1. Germline trimming cut 5 bases from V and 8 bases from J; bases unmatched to any gene: 10. The CDR3 covers 16 residues. Germline loops: CDR1 SGHNT, CDR2 YENEEA. The CDR3 protein is CASSPSGQGVRGELFF. CDR3 DNA sequence: TGTGCCAGCAGCCCGTCGGGACAGGGGGTGAGGGGGGAGCTGTTTTTT.